This section outlines one T cell receptor beta chain sequence together with its context. This clone was observed once. Its target antigen remains unknown. The record has no base qualities; no much larger clone is one base away. The cohort consisted of fewer than 700 healthy bone marrow donors. Cohort members were all nominally healthy when sampled, although unrecorded immune exposures were likely present. The donor was CMV seronegative and belonged to the group of more than 300 seronegative cohort members. A peripheral blood sample was provided by each donor, and peripheral blood mononuclear cells were used for TCR beta sequencing. The Qiagen DNeasy Blood Extraction Kit was used to extract genomic DNA from the blood cell samples. This sample is drawn from a study of cytomegalovirus exposure and HLA in healthy donors (dated by TCRdb to the late 2010s). In the study overall: An earlier analysis of 587 of the donors reported 250 to 350 Gb of sequence data and 117 million unique TCR beta sequences from approximately 180 million T cells. On average, roughly 240,000 unique TCR beta nucleotide sequences were sequenced per donor among some 420 genotyped donors of the cohort, with approximately 18% of those sequences being non-productive. Four to six DR-DQ haplotypes were handled as single units for association and clustering, since linkage in the cohort was strong. Typing coverage differed by locus: A, B, C, DRB1 and DQB1 were typed in roughly 620-640 donors, DQA1 in 522, DPA1 in around 600, and DPB1 in roughly 450. A separate validation cohort of over a hundred different subjects was used in addition to the 666-subject first cohort. Donor age, sex, ethnicity and CMV serostatus were collected together with the repertoire data. Rather than drawing on any new phenotypic data, the later analysis identified candidate immune exposures from TCR beta sequences and the way those sequences occurred across donors. In a later analysis, previously published TCR beta repertoires from 666 donors were re-analyzed and high-resolution HLA genotyping was added so that TCR occurrence patterns could be studied. An earlier analysis of roughly 600 of the donors used high-throughput TCR beta sequencing to judge whether each TCR beta V gene segment behaved as functional or pseudogenic. To predict cytomegalovirus infection status, the study brought together high-throughput TCR immunosequencing, statistical association of individual TCRs with disease status, and machine learning. Genome-wide SNP genotypes for about three fifths of the 666 donors were used in a later genetic analysis, which treated that subset as a discovery cohort. All discovery cohort repertoires had been generated on a single sequencing platform. HLA typing covered class I and class II loci at four-digit resolution. Roughly 300 gigabases of sequencing data and about 92 million unique TCR sequences made up an early release that covered around 640 HLA-typed donors. The T cell repertoires of under 700 subjects were profiled by immunosequencing and related to cytomegalovirus serostatus. The study aimed to test whether signatures of past pathogen exposure could be identified by cataloging public T cell receptors. Of the 350 to 450 genotyped donors, about 80% fell in the genetic ancestry cluster associated with self-reported Caucasian donors. General findings and caveats noted by the study authors: In a later analysis, HLA-associated TCR beta chains were found to be more clonally expanded and to have lower generation probabilities than equally common non-associated chains. A further reported finding was that TCR beta sequences accurately predicted the HLA-A and HLA-B alleles for most subjects in the first cohort. The study listed approximately 150 TCR beta chains as associated with cytomegalovirus. Across donors, most TCR sequences were observed very rarely, whereas some public TCRs were present in many individuals. The authors suggested that the approach could potentially be extended to other disease states and immunological phenotypes. A later analysis found that TCR association rates varied across HLA loci, with DRB1 alleles showing the most associated TCRs and HLA-C alleles the fewest. The only immune exposure information available for the cohort was CMV serostatus. Sequencing depth was assumed to be roughly uniform across donors in the presence/absence analyses, though that assumption may not hold. The earlier analysis of some 540 of the donors excluded 15 to 20 rarely observed V segments, including chromosome 9 orphons, because counts were too low. Strong co-occurrence of HLA alleles, especially DR and DQ, made assigning TCR associations to individual alleles difficult. In a later analysis, more than 15,000 TCR beta sequences were associated with specific HLA alleles at a false discovery rate of 0.05. A cluster of highly shared sequence variants was judged likely to represent a technical artifact of the sequencing pipeline. In vitro tests confirmed that a few of the cytomegalovirus-associated TCR beta chains recognize cytomegalovirus antigens. In an earlier analysis of about 600 of the donors, most TCR beta V segments appeared in productive rearrangements about 87% or about 30% of the time, broadly matching IMGT annotations. An association between a missense DCLRE1C variant and V-gene and J-gene trimming of TCR beta chains was found in a later genetic analysis and replicated in an independent cohort. In a later genetic analysis, fewer N-insertions in productive TCRs were reported among donors in an Asian-associated ancestry cluster than the roughly 640-donor mean. The classifier was reported to diagnose cytomegalovirus status with high specificity and sensitivity in both the original and validation cohorts. Correlated functional status among segregating V segments might reflect linkage disequilibrium, but an unknown experimental factor could not be ruled out. Only TCR beta chains were sequenced in this cohort, and the absence of alpha or paired-chain data limited detectable features. Several of the top co-occurrence clusters appeared to be linked to parvovirus B19, influenza, CMV and Epstein-Barr virus, according to a later analysis. Because HLA typing was missing for some donors at each locus, association tests included only the typed subset. Most CMV-associated TCR beta chains appeared to be HLA-restricted in a later analysis, and the HLA associations seemed to be driven largely by CMV exposure.

Receptor amplification or capture employed the immunoSEQ multiplex PCR assay. For the multiplex PCR, a mixture combining 60 forward primers for TCR Vbeta segments and 13 reverse primers for TCR Jbeta segments was used. The CDR3 region of rearranged TCR beta genes was amplified from genomic DNA by a multiplex PCR assay. The amplified TCR beta libraries were sequenced on the Illumina HiSeq System as 87-base-pair reads. The paper's data handling went like this. Across the roughly 640 repertoires, a later analysis counted 60 million to 90 million unique TCR beta chains, 9 million to 14 million of which were shared by at least two donors. Raw reads were error-corrected and collapsed into unique sequences by a nearest-neighbor algorithm in which closely related sequences were merged to remove PCR and sequencing errors. CDR3 sequences were aligned to IMGT reference sequences to assign V, D and J gene segments. For a sequence to be retained, a match of at least six nucleotides was required to both a V gene segment and a J gene segment. A rearrangement counted as productive if the CDR3 had no stop codons and remained in frame with V and J, and every other rearrangement counted as non-productive. Following IMGT convention, CDR3 was defined as the stretch from the second conserved V-encoded cysteine up to the conserved J-encoded phenylalanine. In an earlier analysis of more than 550 of the donors, sequences lacking an unambiguous match to a single V gene segment were excluded. An earlier analysis of several hundred of the donors called V segments functional above 56.7% productive rearrangements and segregating when the between-donor standard deviation exceeded 5%. A statistical classification framework was built to diagnose cytomegalovirus status from the catalog of TCR beta chain sequences. In a later analysis, TCR nucleotide sequences were compared against IMGT/GENE-DB human TR gene sequences so that V and J genes could be assigned. The TCRdist pipeline was used in a later analysis to assign CDR3 sequences and most-parsimonious VDJ recombination scenarios. In a later analysis, each TCR beta chain was defined by its CDR3 amino acid sequence together with its V-gene family, and reads without a unique V-gene family were excluded. To address suspected cross-contamination and a sequencing artifact, a later analysis removed approximately 600 highly shared, low-generation-probability nucleotide sequences. For each public chain, a later analysis derived a clonal expansion index from normalized ranks of inferred template counts within each repertoire. Generation probabilities in a later analysis came from a VDJ recombination model fitted to out-of-frame rearrangements, and those results were checked against IGoR. A later analysis scored TCR-TCR, TCR-HLA and TCR-CMV co-occurrence with hypergeometric tests, applying a repertoire-size bias correction to TCR pairs. In a later analysis, false discovery rates were estimated by permuting HLA or CMV assignments 20 times. In a later analysis, co-occurring TCRs were grouped with DBSCAN, and TCRdist sequence similarity was added when clustering was performed within HLA-allele-positive subsets. Co-occurrence clustering excluded repertoires with fewer than 30,000 or more than 120,000 public chains, plus five with anomalous nucleotide sharing. In TCRdb, the immuneACCESS table is reduced to in-frame sequences with V and J assigned. These tables do not hold every clone; where another copy was compared, an unresolved V gene accounts for under half, and the others remain unexplained. Clone size and the V and J calls come from that table; the DNA yielded D and trimming. The sample has some 190,000 clones on record, about 76% of them singletons. The ten largest make up roughly 1.6% of the sample.

The source material was PBMCs. This TCR derives from a woman aged 45 to 65 in good health and CMV-seronegative.

The CDR3: CASSPREGTSGNTIYF. In nucleotide form, the sequence is TGCGCCAGCAGCCCTCGGGAGGGAACCTCTGGAAACACCATATATTTT. This sequence uses TRBV5-1 and TRBJ1-3; too little of a D gene remains to name it. V and J are truncated by 4 bases and 0 bases respectively, leaving an intervening sequence of 14 bases. The CDR3, from cysteine to phenylalanine, totals 16 residues. Just the 48-base CDR3 DNA is kept, in frame starting at base 1. From the germline V gene, CDR1 is SGHRS and CDR2 is YFSETQ. The reference TRBV5-1 and TRBJ1-3 proteins fill in what lies around the CDR3, so the full variable domain reads KAGVTQTPRYLIKTRGQQVTLSCSPISGHRSVSWYQQTPGQGLQFLFEYFSETQRNKGNFPGRFSGRQFSNSRSEMNVSTLELGDSALYLCASSPREGTSGNTIYFGEGSWLTVV.